These 3 T cell receptor beta chains share one sample of origin, sequenced in a study of blood T cells in healthy people across ages. The use of a sample-barcoded 5' primer and a J-beta primer mix characterized a second PCR of about 7 to 12 cycles. TCRdb reprocessed the 5' RACE reads with MiXCR, giving one entry per CDR3 protein. Seen here are 700,000 to 900,000 distinct CDR3 sequences, around 24% observed once, and the top ten hold roughly 3.1%. These data were likewise used in another study, on T cells of mothers and their children.

The specimen sequenced was blood. These receptors all stem from a boy younger than 18 in good health.

This clonotype was recorded a few times. J is TRBJ2-3 and V is TRBV2, with a tentative D call TRBD2 (5 bases). With 7 bases removed from V and 6 bases from J, the gap between germline ends came to 11 bases. Germline-derived CDR1 and CDR2 are SNHLY and FYNNEI. CDR3 length equals 12 residues. The CDR3 coding sequence is TGTGCCAGCACGCCCACGGGGGATACGCAGTATTTT. Its protein is CASTPTGDTQYF.

This clonotype was seen a few times. The CDR3 nucleotides read TGTGCCAGCAGAGTGGGTAGCGGCACTGAAGCTTTCTTT. As protein: CASRVGSGTEAFF. The V and J genes are TRBV25-1 and TRBJ1-1; no clear D. The CDR3 consists of 13 residues. Trimming took 6 bases from V and 4 from J, leaving 12 bases between them. CDR1 and CDR2 from the germline V gene are MGHDK and SYGVNS.

This clonotype has a handful of counts. This sequence joins TRBV10-1 and TRBJ2-7; D might be TRBD1 or TRBD2, each matching 5 bases. CDR1 is WNHNN and CDR2 is SYGVQD in the germline V gene (reference sequence). CDR3 length: 15 amino acids. V gave up 8 bases and J gave up 2 bases, with 19 bases separating them. The CDR3, as DNA: TGCGCCAGCTCAAGGTCCCGGGACCTGACCTACGAGCAGTACTTC. Translation: CASSRSRDLTYEQYF.